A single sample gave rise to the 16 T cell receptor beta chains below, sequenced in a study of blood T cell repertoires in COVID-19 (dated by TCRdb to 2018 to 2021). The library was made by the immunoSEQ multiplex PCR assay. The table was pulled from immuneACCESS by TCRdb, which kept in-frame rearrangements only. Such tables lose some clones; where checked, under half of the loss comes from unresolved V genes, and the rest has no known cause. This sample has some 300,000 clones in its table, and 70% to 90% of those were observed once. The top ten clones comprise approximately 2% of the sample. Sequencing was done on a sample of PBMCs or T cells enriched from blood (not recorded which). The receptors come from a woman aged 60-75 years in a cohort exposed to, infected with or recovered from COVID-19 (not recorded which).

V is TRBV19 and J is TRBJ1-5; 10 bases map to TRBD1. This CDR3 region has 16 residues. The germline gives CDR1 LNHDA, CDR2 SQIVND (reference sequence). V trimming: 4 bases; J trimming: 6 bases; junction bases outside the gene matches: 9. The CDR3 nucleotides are TGTGCCAGTAGTACCGACAGGGGGCGAACGGGTCAGCCCCAGCATTTT. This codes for CASSTDRGRTGQPQHF.

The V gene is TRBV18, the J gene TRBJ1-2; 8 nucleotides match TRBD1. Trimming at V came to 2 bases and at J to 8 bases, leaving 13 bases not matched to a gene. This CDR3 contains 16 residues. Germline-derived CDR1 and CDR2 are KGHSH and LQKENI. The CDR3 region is CASSPNLQGAVEGYTF. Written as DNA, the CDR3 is TGTGCCAGCTCACCAAACCTTCAGGGGGCCGTCGAGGGCTACACCTTC.

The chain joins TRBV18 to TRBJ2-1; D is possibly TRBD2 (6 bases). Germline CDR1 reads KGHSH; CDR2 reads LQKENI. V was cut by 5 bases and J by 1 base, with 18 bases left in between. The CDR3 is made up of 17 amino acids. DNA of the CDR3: TGTGCCAGCTCAACACGGGCATTAGCGGCTTCCTACAATGAGCAGTTCTTC. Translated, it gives CASSTRALAASYNEQFF.

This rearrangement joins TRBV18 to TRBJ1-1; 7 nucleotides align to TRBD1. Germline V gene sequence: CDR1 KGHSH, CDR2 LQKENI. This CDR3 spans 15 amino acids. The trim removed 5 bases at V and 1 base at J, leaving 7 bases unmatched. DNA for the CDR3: TGTGCCAGCTCATTATTAGGGGACAGGAACACTGAAGCTTTCTTT. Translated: CASSLLGDRNTEAFF. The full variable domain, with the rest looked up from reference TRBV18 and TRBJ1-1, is NAGVMQNPRHLVRRRGQEARLRCSPMKGHSHVYWYRQLPEEGLKFMVYLQKENIIDESGMPKERFSAEFPKEGPSILRIQQVVRGDSAAYFCASSLLGDRNTEAFFGQGTRLTVV.

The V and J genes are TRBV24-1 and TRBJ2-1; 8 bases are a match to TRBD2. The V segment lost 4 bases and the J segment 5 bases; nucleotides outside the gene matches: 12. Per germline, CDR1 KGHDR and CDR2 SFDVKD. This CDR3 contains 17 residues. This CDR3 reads CATSDRGVKRGNNEQFF. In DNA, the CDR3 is TGTGCCACCAGTGACCGTGGGGTAAAGCGGGGGAACAATGAGCAGTTCTTC.

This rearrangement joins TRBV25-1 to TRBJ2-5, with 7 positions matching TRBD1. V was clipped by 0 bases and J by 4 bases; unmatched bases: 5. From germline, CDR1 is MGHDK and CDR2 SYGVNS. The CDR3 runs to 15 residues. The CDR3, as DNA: TGTGCCAGCAGTGAATATAAGGGGGCAGGAGAGACCCAGTACTTC. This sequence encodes CASSEYKGAGETQYF.

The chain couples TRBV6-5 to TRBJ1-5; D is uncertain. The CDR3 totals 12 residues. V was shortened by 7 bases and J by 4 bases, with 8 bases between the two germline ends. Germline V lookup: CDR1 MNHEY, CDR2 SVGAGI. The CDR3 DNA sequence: TGTGCCAGCACGGTGGTAAATCAGCCCCAGCATTTT. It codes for CASTVVNQPQHF.

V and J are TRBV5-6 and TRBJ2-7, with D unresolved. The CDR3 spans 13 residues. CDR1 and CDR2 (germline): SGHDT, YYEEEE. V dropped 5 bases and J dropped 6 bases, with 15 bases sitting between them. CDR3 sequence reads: CASSRGRSAEQYF. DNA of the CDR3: TGTGCCAGCAGTAGAGGTAGATCCGCCGAGCAGTACTTC.

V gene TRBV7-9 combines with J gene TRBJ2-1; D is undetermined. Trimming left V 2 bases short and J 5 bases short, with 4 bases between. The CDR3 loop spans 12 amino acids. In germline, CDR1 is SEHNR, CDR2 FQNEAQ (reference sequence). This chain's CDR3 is CASSLQDNEQFF. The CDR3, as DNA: TGTGCCAGCAGCTTACAGGACAATGAGCAGTTCTTC.

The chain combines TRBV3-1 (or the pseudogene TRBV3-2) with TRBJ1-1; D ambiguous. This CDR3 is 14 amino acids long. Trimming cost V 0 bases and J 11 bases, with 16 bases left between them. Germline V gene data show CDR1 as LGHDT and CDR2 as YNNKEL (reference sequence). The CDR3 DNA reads TGTGCCAGCAGCCAAGATGAGGGCAGACTTCAGGCTTTCTTT. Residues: CASSQDEGRLQAFF.

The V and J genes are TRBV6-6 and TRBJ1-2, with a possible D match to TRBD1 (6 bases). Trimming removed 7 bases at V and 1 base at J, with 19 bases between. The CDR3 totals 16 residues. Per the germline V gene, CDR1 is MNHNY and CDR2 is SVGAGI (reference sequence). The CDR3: CASNPGKGGNNYGYTF. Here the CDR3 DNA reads TGTGCCAGCAACCCGGGTAAAGGGGGAAATAACTATGGCTACACCTTC.

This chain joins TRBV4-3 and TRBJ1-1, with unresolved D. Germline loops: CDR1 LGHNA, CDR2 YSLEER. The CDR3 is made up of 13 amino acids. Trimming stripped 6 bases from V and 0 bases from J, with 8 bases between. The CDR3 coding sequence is TGCGCCAGCAGTCTATACCTGAACACTGAAGCTTTCTTT. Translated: CASSLYLNTEAFF.

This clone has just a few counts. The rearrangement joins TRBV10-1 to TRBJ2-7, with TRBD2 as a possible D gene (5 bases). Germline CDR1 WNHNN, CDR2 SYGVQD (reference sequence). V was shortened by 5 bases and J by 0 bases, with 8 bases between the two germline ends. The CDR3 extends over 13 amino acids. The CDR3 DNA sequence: TGCGCCAGCAGTCTAGCCAACTCCTACGAGCAGTACTTC. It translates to CASSLANSYEQYF.

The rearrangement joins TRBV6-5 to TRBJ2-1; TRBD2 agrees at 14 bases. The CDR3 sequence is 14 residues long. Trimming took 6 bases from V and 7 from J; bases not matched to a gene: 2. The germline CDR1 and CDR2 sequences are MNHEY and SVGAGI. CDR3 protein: CASRGTSGGNEQFF. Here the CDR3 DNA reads TGTGCCAGCAGGGGGACTAGCGGGGGAAATGAGCAGTTCTTC.

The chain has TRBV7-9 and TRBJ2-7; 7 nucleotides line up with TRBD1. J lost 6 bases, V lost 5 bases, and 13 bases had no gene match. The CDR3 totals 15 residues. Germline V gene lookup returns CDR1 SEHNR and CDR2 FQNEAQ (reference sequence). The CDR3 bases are TGTGCCAGCAGCCGTCGGGACAGCGCGACTTTCGAGCAGTACTTC. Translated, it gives CASSRRDSATFEQYF.

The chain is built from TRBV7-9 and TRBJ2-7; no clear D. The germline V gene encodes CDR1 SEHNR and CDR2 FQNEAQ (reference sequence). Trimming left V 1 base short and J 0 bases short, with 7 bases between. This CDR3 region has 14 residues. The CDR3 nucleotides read TGTGCCAGCAGCTTAGGTCCGGGCTCCTACGAGCAGTACTTC. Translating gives CASSLGPGSYEQYF.